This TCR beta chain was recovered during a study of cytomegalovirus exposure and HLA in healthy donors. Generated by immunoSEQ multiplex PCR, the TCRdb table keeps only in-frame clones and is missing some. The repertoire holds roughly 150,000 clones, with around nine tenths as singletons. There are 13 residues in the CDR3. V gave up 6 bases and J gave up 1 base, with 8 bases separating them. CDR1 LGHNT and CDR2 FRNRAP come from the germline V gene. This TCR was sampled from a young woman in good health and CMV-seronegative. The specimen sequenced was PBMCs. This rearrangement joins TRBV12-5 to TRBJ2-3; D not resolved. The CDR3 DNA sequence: TGTGCTAGTGGCTCACATCGCACAGATACGCAGTATTTT. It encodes CASGSHRTDTQYF.